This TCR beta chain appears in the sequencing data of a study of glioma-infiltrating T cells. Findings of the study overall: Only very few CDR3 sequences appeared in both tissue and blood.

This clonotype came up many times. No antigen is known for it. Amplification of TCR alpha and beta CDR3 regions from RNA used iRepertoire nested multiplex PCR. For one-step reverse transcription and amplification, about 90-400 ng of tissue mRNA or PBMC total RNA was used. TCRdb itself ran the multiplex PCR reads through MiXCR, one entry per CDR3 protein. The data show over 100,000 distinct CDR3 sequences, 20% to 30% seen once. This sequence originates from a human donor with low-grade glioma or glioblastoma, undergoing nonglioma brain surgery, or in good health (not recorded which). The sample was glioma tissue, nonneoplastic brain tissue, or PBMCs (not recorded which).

The CDR3: CASSPGLANRQFF. The DNA for the CDR3 is TGTGCCAGCAGCCCGGGACTAGCGAATCGGCAGTTCTTC. This chain joins TRBV6-1 and TRBJ2-1; 10 nucleotides align to TRBD2. The germline CDR1 and CDR2 sequences are MNHNS and SASEGT. The CDR3 length is 13 residues. The V gene end was trimmed by 6 bases and the J gene end by 12 bases; junction bases not matched to a gene: 8.